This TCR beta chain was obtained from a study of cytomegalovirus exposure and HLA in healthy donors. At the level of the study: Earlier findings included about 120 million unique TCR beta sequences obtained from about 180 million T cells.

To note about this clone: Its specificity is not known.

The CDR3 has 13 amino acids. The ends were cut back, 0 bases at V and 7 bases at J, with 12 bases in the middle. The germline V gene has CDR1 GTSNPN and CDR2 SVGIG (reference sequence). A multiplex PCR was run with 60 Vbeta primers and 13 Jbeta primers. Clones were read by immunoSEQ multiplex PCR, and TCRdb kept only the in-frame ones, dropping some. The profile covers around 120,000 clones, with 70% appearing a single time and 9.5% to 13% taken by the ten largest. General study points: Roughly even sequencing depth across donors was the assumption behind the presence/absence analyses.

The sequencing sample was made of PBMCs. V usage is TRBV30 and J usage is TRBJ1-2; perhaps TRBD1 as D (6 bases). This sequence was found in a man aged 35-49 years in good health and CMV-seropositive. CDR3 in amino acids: CAWSVGGAGGYTF. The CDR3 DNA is TGTGCCTGGAGTGTTGGGGGCGCGGGTGGCTACACCTTC.